This T cell receptor (beta chain) was sequenced in a study of T-cell reconstitution after alpha-beta-depleted transplantation in children (dated by TCRdb to 2016 to 2017). Turning to the overall study: Using TCR repertoire profiling, the study followed T-cell immune reconstitution in a quantitative way in children after TCRalphabeta/CD19-depleted allogeneic hematopoietic cell transplantation.

Trimming accounts for 2 bases at V and 3 bases at J, while the number of junction bases matched to no gene is 2. Its CDR3 holds 13 amino acids, cysteine through phenylalanine. Only the CDR3 portion is preserved as DNA: 39 bases, with reading frame beginning at the first base. The CDR1 and CDR2 encoded by the germline V gene are SGHRS and YFSETQ. Notes on this clonotype: It lacks a known antigen. No much larger clonotype is one base removed from it; base qualities were not supplied.

Libraries were constructed by PCR. The sequencer was an Illumina HiSeq 2500. To normalize quantification of the TCRbeta repertoire, the TCR libraries were built with molecular barcoding that relied on unique molecular identifiers. The public reads were run again by TCRdb, first through fastp at Q25 and then through MiXCR, and only productive beta chains were kept. Merged by CDR3 protein, the rows form single entries marked with the most common genes and DNA. This sample holds 490,000 or so distinct CDR3 sequences; around 13% were observed only once. The top ten constitute 4.5% to 6% of the sample. This TCR derives from a human donor who donated a stem cell graft to a child with combined immunodeficiency. The sequencing here drew on PBMCs from the stem cell graft donor, taken from the stem cell graft. Recombination linked TRBV5-1 to TRBJ2-7, with TRBD2 identical over 7 junction bases. CDR3 reads: CASSFLADYEQYF. Read as DNA, the sequence is TGCGCCAGCAGCTTTCTAGCGGACTACGAGCAGTACTTC.